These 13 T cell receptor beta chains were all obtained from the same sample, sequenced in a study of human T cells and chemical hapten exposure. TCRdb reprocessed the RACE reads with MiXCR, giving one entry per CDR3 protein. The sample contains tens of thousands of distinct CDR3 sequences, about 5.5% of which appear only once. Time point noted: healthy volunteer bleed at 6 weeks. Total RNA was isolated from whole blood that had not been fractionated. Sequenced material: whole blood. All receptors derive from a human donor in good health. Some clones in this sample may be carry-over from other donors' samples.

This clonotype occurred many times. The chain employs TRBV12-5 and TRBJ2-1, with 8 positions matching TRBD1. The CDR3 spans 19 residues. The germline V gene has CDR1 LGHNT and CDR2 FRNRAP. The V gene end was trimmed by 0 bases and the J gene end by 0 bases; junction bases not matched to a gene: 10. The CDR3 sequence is CASGLVLRGQADSYNEQFF. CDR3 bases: TGTGCTAGTGGTTTGGTACTCAGGGGGCAGGCTGACTCCTACAATGAGCAGTTCTTC.

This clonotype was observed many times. This chain's CDR3 is CASSLSKLAGGRDTQYF. CDR3 sequence (DNA): TGTGCCAGCAGTTTAAGTAAACTAGCGGGAGGAAGAGATACGCAGTATTTT. The chain employs TRBV27 and TRBJ2-3, with 12 positions matching TRBD2. With V trimmed by 2 bases and J by 5 bases, 8 bases remained unmatched. CDR1 and CDR2 from the germline V gene are MNHEY and SMNVEV (reference sequence). The CDR3 loop spans 17 amino acids.

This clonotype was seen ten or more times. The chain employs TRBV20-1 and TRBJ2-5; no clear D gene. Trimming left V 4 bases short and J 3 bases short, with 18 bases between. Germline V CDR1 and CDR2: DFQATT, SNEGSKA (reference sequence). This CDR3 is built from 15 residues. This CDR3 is CSATDSVAVKETQYF. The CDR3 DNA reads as TGCAGTGCTACTGATAGTGTGGCAGTGAAAGAGACCCAGTACTTC.

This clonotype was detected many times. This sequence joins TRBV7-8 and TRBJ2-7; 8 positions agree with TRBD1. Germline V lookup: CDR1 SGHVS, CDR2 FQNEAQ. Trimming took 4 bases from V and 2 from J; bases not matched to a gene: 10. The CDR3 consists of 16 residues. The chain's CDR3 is CASSWNHGTGTYEQYF. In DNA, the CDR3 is TGTGCCAGCAGCTGGAACCATGGGACAGGAACCTACGAGCAGTACTTC.

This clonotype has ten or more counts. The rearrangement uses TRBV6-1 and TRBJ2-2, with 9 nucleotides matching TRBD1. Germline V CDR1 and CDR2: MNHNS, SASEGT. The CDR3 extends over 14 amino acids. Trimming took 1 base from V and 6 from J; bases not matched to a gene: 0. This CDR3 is CASSEGTGAGELFF. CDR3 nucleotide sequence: TGTGCCAGCAGTGAAGGGACAGGGGCCGGGGAGCTGTTTTTT.

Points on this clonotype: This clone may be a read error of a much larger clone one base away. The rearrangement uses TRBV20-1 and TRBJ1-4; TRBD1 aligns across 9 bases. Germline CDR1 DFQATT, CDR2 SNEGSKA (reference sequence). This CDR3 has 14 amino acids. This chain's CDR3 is CSTSLGQGYEKLFF. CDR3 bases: TGCAGTACTAGCTTGGGACAGGGATATGAAAAACTGTTTTTT.

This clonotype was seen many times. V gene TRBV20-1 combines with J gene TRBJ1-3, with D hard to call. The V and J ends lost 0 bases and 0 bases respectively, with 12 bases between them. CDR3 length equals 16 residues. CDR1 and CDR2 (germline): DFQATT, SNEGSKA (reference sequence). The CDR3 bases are TGCAGTGCTAGAGATGGAGGCACAGCCTCTGGAAACACCATATATTTT. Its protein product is CSARDGGTASGNTIYF.

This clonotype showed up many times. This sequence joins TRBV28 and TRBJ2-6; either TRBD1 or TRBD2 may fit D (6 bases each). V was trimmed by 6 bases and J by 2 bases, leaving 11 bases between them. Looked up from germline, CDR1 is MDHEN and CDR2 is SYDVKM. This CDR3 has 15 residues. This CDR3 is CASSPGAPGANVLTF. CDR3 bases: TGTGCCAGCAGCCCGGGGGCCCCTGGGGCCAACGTCCTGACTTTC. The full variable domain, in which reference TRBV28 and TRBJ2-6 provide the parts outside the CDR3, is DVKVTQSSRYLVKRTGEKVFLECVQDMDHENMFWYRQDPGLGLRLIYFSYDVKMKEKGDIPEGYSVSREKKERFSLILESASTNQTSMYLCASSPGAPGANVLTFGAGSRLTVL.

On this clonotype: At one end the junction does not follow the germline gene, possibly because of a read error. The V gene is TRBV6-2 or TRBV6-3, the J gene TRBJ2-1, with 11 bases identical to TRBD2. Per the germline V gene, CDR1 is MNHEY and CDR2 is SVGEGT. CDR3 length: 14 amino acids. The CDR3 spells CASSYSLRLAGSAF. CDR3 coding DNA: TGTGCCAGCAGTTACTCCCTCCGACTAGCGGGGTCCGCCTTC.

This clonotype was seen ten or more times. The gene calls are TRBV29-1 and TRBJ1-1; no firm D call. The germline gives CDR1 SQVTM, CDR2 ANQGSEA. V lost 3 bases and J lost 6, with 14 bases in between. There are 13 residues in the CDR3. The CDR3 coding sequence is TGCAGCGTTGACCCAACCGGTCCCCCTGAAGCTTTCTTT. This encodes CSVDPTGPPEAFF.

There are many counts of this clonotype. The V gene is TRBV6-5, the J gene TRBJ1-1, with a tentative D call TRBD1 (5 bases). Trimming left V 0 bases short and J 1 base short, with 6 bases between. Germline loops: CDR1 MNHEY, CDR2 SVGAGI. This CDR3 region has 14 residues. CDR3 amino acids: CASSYSTANTEAFF. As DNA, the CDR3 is TGTGCCAGCAGTTACTCGACAGCGAACACTGAAGCTTTCTTT.

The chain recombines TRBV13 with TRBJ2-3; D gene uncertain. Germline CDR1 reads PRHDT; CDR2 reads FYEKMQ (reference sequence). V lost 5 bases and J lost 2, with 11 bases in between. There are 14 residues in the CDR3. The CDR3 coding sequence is TGTGCCAGCAGCGGCAGAGCTTCCACAGATACGCAGTATTTT. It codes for CASSGRASTDTQYF.

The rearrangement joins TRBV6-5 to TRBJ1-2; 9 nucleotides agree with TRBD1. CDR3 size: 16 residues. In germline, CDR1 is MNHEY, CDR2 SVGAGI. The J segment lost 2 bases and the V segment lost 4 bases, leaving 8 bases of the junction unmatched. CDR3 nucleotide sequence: TGTGCCAGCAGTTCACTTGGACAGGGGAAAAACTATGGCTACACCTTC. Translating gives CASSSLGQGKNYGYTF.